Each of the 15 T cell receptor beta chains below was sequenced from the same sample in a study of type 1 regulatory T cells. Study-level points and caveats: Compared with non-Tr1 cells, Tr1 cells showed a narrower TCR repertoire.

These receptors have no known antigen. TCRdb reprocessed the reads with MiXCR, giving one entry per CDR3 protein. The sample has several thousand distinct CDR3 sequences; roughly a third are singletons. Sequencing was performed on cultured type 1 regulatory T (Tr1) cells, either the whole culture or a sorted fraction (not recorded which). The receptors here all came from a human donor in good health.

This clonotype is labeled medium-sized. J is TRBJ2-5 and V is TRBV11-2; D may be TRBD2 (7 bases). The CDR3 runs to 17 residues. V lost 4 bases, J lost 0 bases, and 18 bases lay in between. Germline-derived CDR1 and CDR2 are SGHAT and FQNNGV. The DNA for the CDR3 is TGTGCCAGCAGCTCCCGATATGAGGGGGGGTACCAAGAGACCCAGTACTTC. Translating gives CASSSRYEGGYQETQYF.

With respect to this clonotype: A much more abundant neighbour one base away suggests this may be a read error. V and J are TRBV7-8 and TRBJ2-2; D assignment may be TRBD1 or TRBD2 (6 bases each). From germline, CDR1 is SGHVS and CDR2 FQNEAQ. Trimming removed 5 bases from V and 9 bases from J, with 22 bases in between. There are 16 residues in the CDR3. Written as DNA, the CDR3 is TGTGCCAGCAGCCTTTCGGGGGACACAAATCGGTGGGAGCTGTTTTTT. It translates to CASSLSGDTNRWELFF.

By proportion, this clonotype is medium-sized. The CDR3 loop reads CATAASLAGTDTQYF. CDR3 in DNA: TGTGCCACTGCTGCGTCTCTAGCGGGCACAGATACGCAGTATTTT. The genes are TRBV7-3 and TRBJ2-3; 7 nucleotides match TRBD2. The CDR3 sequence is 15 residues long. The junction had 11 bases not matched to a gene; V was cut back by 10 bases and J by 1 base. Germline CDR1 is SGHTA and CDR2 is FQGTGA. The whole variable domain, filled in from reference TRBV7-3 and TRBJ2-3, reads GAGVSQTPSNKVTEKGKYVELRCDPISGHTALYWYRQSLGQGPEFLIYFQGTGAADDSGLPNDRFFAVRPEGSVSTLKIQRTERGDSAVYLCATAASLAGTDTQYFGPGTRLTVL.

The chain recombines TRBV6-1 with TRBJ1-4; 12 bases match TRBD1. The germline gives CDR1 MNHNS, CDR2 SASEGT. The CDR3 loop spans 16 amino acids. Unmatched junction bases numbered 5, after V lost 6 bases and J lost 3 bases. CDR3 sequence: CASRGQGAQANEKLFF. CDR3 in DNA: TGTGCCAGCAGGGGACAGGGGGCGCAGGCTAATGAAAAACTGTTTTTT.

This clonotype was seen many times. The rearrangement links TRBV7-6 to TRBJ1-6; D not resolved. Trimming removed 6 bases from V and 7 bases from J, with 13 bases in between. Per germline, CDR1 SGHVS and CDR2 FNYEAQ. The CDR3 spans 14 residues. Written as DNA, the CDR3 is TGTGCCAGCAGAAGGGAGACGGACAATTCACCCCTCCACTTT. This translates into CASRRETDNSPLHF.

As for this clonotype: The junction departs from germline at one end; a sequencing error may be responsible. The V and J genes are TRBV18 and TRBJ1-5, with TRBD1 matching 7 bases. From germline, CDR1 is KGHSH and CDR2 LQKENI. There are 13 residues in the CDR3. CDR3 nucleotides: TGTGCCAGCTCAACACAGGGGAATCGGCCCCAGCATTTT. This sequence encodes CASSTQGNRPQHF.

In its sample, this clonotype ranks as medium-sized (0.01 to 0.1%). The J gene is TRBJ1-1, the V gene TRBV5-4; TRBD1 might be the D (6 bases). V was clipped by 2 bases and J by 0 bases, with 8 bases between them. The CDR3 totals 14 residues. Germline lookup yields CDR1 SGHNT and CDR2 YYREEE (reference sequence). In DNA, the CDR3 is TGTGCCAGCAGCTTAGACAGGTTGAACACTGAAGCTTTCTTT. As protein: CASSLDRLNTEAFF. Full variable domain (remainder filled in from reference TRBV5-4 and TRBJ1-1): ETGVTQSPTHLIKTRGQQVTLRCSSQSGHNTVSWYQQALGQGPQFIFQYYREEENGRGNFPPRFSGLQFPNYSSELNVNALELDDSALYLCASSLDRLNTEAFFGQGTRLTVV.

V usage is TRBV6-5 and J usage is TRBJ1-4, with D possibly TRBD1 on 6 matching bases. This CDR3 has 13 residues. The V and J ends lost 4 bases and 5 bases respectively, with 8 bases between them. Germline V gene sequence: CDR1 MNHEY, CDR2 SVGAGI. CDR3 in DNA: TGTGCCAGCAGTTGGACAGCAAATGAAAAACTGTTTTTT. Translating gives CASSWTANEKLFF.

Relative to its sample, this clonotype is medium-sized. CDR3 loop: CASSLYPTGEQPQHF. CDR3 coding DNA: TGCGCCAGCAGCTTGTATCCGACAGGTGAACAGCCCCAGCATTTT. V usage is TRBV5-1 and J usage is TRBJ1-5, with D maybe TRBD1 (6 bases). The germline V gene encodes CDR1 SGHRS and CDR2 YFSETQ. The V end lost 1 base, the J end lost 7 bases, and 15 bases lay between the germline ends. This CDR3 region has 15 residues.

This chain joins TRBV20-1 and TRBJ2-1; 9 bases are shared with TRBD2. V gave up 6 bases and J gave up 7 bases; unmatched junction bases: 10. In germline, CDR1 is DFQATT, CDR2 SNEGSKA (reference sequence). The CDR3 loop spans 14 amino acids. DNA for the CDR3: TGCAGTGCCACGTCAGGACTAGCGAGGAATGAGCAGTTCTTC. Translated, it gives CSATSGLARNEQFF.

This clonotype has at least ten counts. The chain has TRBV27 and TRBJ2-7; 8 bases are shared with TRBD2. Germline V gene lookup returns CDR1 MNHEY and CDR2 SMNVEV (reference sequence). CDR3 size: 17 residues. Trimming cost V 5 bases and J 2 bases; bases outside gene matches: 14. CDR3 residues: CASSRFGLAGPTYEQYF. For the CDR3, the DNA is TGTGCCAGCAGTAGATTCGGGCTAGCGGGCCCTACCTACGAGCAGTACTTC.

In its sample, this clonotype is medium-sized. The chain joins TRBV5-1 to TRBJ2-2; D remains unclear. CDR3 length equals 15 residues. Germline V gene data show CDR1 as SGHRS and CDR2 as YFSETQ. Deletions cut 0 bases from V and 7 bases from J, with 13 bases between. The DNA for the CDR3 is TGCGCCAGCAGCTTGGGGTCAGCGTTGATCGGGGAGCTGTTTTTT. It translates to CASSLGSALIGELFF.

By its share, this clonotype is medium-sized (0.01 to 0.1%). This rearrangement joins TRBV6-1 to TRBJ2-5, with D unclear. Per the germline V gene, CDR1 is MNHNS and CDR2 is SASEGT. The CDR3 is 13 amino acids. Trimming took off 0 bases at V and 7 bases at J, with 9 bases between the two ends. The CDR3 nucleotides read TGTGCCAGCAGTGAAGCAGCAGAAGGGACCCAGTACTTC. Translation: CASSEAAEGTQYF.

This clonotype was seen a handful of times. This chain connects TRBV3-1 to TRBJ2-1; D is possibly TRBD1 (6 bases). V dropped 4 bases and J dropped 9 bases, with 16 bases sitting between them. Germline CDR1 and CDR2: LGHDT and YNNKEL (reference sequence). This CDR3 has 14 residues. CDR3 DNA: TGTGCCAGCAGCCGCGACCTGGGGGCCGGTGAGCAGTTCTTC. Protein product: CASSRDLGAGEQFF.

On this clonotype: This may be a read error: a much more frequent sequence differs by one nucleotide. The V and J genes are TRBV18 and TRBJ2-2, with D perhaps TRBD1 (5 bases). The CDR3 consists of 17 residues. Trimming removed 3 bases from V and 4 bases from J, with 18 bases in between. In germline, CDR1 is KGHSH, CDR2 LQKENI. Here the CDR3 DNA reads TGTGCCAGCTCACCTACGGTCACAGGCGCGAGCACCGGGGAGCTGTTTTTT. It codes for CASSPTVTGASTGELFF. Filled out from reference TRBV18 and TRBJ2-2, the complete variable domain reads NAGVMQNPRHLVRRRGQEARLRCSPMKGHSHVYWYRQLPEEGLKFMVYLQKENIIDESGMPKERFSAEFPKEGPSILRIQQVVRGDSAAYFCASSPTVTGASTGELFFGEGSRLTVL.